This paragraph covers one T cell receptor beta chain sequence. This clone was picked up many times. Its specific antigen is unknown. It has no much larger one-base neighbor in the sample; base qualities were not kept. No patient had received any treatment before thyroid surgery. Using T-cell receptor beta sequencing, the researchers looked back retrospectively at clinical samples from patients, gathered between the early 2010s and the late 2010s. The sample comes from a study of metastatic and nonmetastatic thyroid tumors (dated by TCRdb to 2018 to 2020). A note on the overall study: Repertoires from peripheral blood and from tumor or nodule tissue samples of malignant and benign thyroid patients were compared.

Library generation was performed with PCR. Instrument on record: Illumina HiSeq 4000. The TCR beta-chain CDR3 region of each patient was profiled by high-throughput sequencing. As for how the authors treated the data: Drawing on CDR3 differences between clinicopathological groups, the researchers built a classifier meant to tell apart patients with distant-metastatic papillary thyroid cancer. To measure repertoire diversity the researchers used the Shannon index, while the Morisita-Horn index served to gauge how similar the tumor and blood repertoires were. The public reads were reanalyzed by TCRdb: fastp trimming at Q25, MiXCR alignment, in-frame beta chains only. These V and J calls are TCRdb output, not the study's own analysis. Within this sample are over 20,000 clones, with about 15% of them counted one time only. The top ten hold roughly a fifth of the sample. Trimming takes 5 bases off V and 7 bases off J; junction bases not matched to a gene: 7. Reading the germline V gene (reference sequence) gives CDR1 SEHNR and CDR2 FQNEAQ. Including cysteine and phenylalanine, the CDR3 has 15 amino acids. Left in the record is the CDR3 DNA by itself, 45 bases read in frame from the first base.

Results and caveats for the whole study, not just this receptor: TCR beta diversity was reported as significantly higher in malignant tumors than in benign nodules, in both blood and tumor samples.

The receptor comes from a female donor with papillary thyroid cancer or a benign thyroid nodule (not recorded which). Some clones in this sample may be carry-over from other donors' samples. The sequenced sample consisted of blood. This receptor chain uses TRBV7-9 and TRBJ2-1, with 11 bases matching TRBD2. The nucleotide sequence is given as TGTGCCAGCAGCCAGAGACTAGCGGGGAATAATGAGCAGTTCTTC. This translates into CASSQRLAGNNEQFF.